The clone carrying this T cell receptor (beta chain) was seen more than once but under ten times. Its antigen is unknown. The sample belongs to a study of CD8+ T cells in alopecia areata. Points from the study as a whole: Lesional scalp exceeded normal scalp in clonality, especially in alopecia totalis/universalis. Sequencing of scalp samples also includes resident alphabeta T cells from normal skin.

The investigators collected lesional scalp punch biopsies and peripheral blood from alopecia areata patients. Germline V gene sequence: CDR1 SGHDN, CDR2 FVKESK. V was cut by 4 bases and J by 2 bases, with 15 bases left in between. The CDR3 totals 15 residues. Following extraction, RNA underwent reverse transcription to cDNA, which served as the sequencing template. Libraries were prepared by immunoSEQ multiplex PCR; TCRdb keeps only in-frame clonotypes and omits some of them. The sample carries 220,000 or so clones, around 62% recorded once. V gene TRBV14 combines with J gene TRBJ2-7; a weak D match, TRBD2 (5 bases). Sequencing was performed on CD4+ T cells sorted from blood, taken at week 0. The source of this sequence is a human donor with alopecia areata. CDR3: CASSPWALATYEQYF. CDR3 coding DNA: TGTGCCAGCAGCCCGTGGGCCCTAGCAACCTACGAGCAGTACTTC. Full variable domain (missing parts from reference TRBV14 and TRBJ2-7): EAGVTQFPSHSVIEKGQTVTLRCDPISGHDNLYWYRRVMGKEIKFLLHFVKESKQDESGMPNNRFLAERTGGTYSTLKVQPAELEDSGVYFCASSPWALATYEQYFGPGTRLTVT.